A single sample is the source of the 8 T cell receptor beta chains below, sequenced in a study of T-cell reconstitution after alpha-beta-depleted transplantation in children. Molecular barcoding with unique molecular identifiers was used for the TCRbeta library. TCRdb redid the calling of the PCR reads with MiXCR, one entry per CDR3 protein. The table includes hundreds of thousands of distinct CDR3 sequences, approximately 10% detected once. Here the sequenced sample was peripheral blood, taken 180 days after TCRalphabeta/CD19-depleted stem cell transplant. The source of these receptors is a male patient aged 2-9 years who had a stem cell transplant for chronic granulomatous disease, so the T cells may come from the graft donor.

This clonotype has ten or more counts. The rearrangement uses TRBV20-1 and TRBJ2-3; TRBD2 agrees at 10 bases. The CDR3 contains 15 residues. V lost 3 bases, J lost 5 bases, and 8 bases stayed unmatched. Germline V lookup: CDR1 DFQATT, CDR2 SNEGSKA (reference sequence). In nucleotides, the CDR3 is TGCAGTGCTAGGTTAACTAGCGGGATTCTAGATACGCAGTATTTT. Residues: CSARLTSGILDTQYF.

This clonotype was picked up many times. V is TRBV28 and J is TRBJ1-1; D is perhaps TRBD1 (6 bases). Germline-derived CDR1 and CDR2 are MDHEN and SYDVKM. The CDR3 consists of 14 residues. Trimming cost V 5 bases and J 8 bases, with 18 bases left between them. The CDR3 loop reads CASSPGTLSSEAFF. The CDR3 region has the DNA TGTGCCAGCAGTCCCGGGACACTATCCTCGGAAGCTTTCTTT.

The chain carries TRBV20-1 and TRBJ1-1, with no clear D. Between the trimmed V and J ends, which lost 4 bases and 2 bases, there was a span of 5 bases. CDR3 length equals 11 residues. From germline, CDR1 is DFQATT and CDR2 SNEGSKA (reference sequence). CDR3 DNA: TGCAGTGCTAATGACAACACTGAAGCTTTCTTT. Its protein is CSANDNTEAFF.

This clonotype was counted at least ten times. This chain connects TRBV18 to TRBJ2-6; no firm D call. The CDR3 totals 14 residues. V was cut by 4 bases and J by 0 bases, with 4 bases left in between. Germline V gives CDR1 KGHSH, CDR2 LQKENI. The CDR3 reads CASSQSSGANVLTF. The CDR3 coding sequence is TGTGCCAGCTCACAAAGCTCTGGGGCCAACGTCCTGACTTTC.

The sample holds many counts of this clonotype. CDR3: CSAREVGVRHTEAFF. The CDR3 nucleotides read TGCAGTGCTAGAGAGGTCGGGGTTCGGCACACTGAAGCTTTCTTT. V and J are TRBV20-1 and TRBJ1-1; unclear D gene. The CDR3 length is 15 residues. From germline, CDR1 is DFQATT and CDR2 SNEGSKA (reference sequence). V was pared by 0 bases and J by 3 bases, with 14 bases between.

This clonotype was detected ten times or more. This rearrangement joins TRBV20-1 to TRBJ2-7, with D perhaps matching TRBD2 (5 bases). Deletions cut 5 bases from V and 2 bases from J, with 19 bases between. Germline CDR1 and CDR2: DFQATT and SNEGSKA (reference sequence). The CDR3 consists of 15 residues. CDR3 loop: CSAGFTDVGAYEQYF. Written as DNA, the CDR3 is TGCAGTGCTGGATTCACGGACGTCGGGGCCTACGAGCAGTACTTC.

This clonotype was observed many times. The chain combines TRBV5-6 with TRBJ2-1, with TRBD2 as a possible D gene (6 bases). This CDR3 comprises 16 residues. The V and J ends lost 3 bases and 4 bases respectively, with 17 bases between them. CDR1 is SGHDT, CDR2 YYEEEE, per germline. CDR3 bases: TGTGCCAGCAGCTCGCTCGTCTTAGCGGAGTACAATGAGCAGTTCTTC. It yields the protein CASSSLVLAEYNEQFF.

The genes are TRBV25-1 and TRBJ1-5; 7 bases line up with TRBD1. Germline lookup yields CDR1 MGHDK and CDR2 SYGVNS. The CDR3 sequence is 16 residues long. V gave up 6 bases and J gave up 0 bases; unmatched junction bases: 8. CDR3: CASRPGGYDSNQPQHF. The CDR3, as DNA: TGTGCCAGCAGACCAGGGGGATATGATAGCAATCAGCCCCAGCATTTT.